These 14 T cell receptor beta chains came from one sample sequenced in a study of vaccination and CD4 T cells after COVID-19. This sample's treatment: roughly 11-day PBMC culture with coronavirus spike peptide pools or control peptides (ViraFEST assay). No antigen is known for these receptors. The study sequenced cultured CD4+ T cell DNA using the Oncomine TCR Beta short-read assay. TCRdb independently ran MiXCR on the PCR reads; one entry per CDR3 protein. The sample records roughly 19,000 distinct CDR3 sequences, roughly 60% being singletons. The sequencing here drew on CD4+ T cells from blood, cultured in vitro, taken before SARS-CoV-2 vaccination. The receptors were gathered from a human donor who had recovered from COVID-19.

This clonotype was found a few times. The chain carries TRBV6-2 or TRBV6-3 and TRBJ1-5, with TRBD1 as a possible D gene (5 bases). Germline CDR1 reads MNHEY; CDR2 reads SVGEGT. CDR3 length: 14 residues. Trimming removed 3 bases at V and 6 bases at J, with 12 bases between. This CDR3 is CASSYGWGPQPQHF. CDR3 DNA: TGTGCCAGCAGTTATGGTTGGGGCCCTCAGCCCCAGCATTTT.

CDR3 DNA sequence: TGTGCCAGCACTATTAATAGGTATGAGCAGTTCTTC. This codes for CASTINRYEQFF. This chain uses TRBV28 with TRBJ2-1; D call uncertain. This CDR3 has 12 amino acids. The germline gives CDR1 MDHEN, CDR2 SYDVKM. V lost 7 bases to trimming and J lost 8 bases, with 12 bases between them.

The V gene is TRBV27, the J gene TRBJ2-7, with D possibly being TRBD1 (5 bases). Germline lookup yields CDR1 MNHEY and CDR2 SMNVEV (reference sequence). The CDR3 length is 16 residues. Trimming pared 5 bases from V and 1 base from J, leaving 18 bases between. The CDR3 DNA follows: TGTGCCAGCAGTCCCTCTGTAGCCAAGGGGTCCTACGAGCAGTACTTC. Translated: CASSPSVAKGSYEQYF.

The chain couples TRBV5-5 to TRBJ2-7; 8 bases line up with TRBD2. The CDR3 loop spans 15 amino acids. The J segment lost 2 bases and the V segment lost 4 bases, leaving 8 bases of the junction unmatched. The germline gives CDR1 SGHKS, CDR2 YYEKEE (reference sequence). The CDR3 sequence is CASSAQGGGPYEQYF. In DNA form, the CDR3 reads TGTGCCAGCAGCGCCCAAGGCGGGGGGCCCTACGAGCAGTACTTC.

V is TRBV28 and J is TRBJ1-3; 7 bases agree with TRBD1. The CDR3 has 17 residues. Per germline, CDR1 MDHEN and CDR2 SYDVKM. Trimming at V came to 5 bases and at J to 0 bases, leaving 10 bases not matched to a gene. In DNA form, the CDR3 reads TGTGCCAGCAGTCCACGACAGGGCGTGAGCTCTGGAAACACCATATATTTT. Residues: CASSPRQGVSSGNTIYF.

The chain's CDR3 is CASSPGQGLFSQHF. DNA for the CDR3: TGTGCCAGCAGCCCGGGACAGGGCCTTTTCTCCCAGCATTTT. The chain joins TRBV6-1 to TRBJ1-5, with 9 bases that match TRBD1. Germline values: CDR1 MNHNS, CDR2 SASEGT. The junction had 11 bases not matched to a gene; V was cut back by 6 bases and J by 11 bases. CDR3 length: 14 residues.

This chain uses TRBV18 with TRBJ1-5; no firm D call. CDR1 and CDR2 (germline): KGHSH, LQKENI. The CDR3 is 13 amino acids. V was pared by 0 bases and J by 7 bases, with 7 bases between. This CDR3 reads CASSPPGQQPQHF. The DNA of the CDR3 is TGTGCCAGCTCACCACCAGGGCAACAGCCCCAGCATTTT.

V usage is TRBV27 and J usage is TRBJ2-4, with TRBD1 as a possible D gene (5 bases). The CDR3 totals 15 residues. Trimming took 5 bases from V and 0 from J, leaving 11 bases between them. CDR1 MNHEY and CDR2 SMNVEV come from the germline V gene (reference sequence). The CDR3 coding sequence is TGTGCCAGCAGTGTTCAGGGCATAGCCAAAAACATTCAGTACTTC. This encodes CASSVQGIAKNIQYF.

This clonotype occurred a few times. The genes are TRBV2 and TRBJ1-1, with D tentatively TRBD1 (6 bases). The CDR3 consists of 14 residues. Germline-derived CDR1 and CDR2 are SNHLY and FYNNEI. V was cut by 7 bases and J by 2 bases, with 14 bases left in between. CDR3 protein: CASKWGAQNTEAFF. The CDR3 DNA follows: TGTGCCAGCAAGTGGGGGGCTCAAAACACTGAAGCTTTCTTT. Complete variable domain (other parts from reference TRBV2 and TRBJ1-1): EPEVTQTPSHQVTQMGQEVILRCVPISNHLYFYWYRQILGQKVEFLVSFYNNEISEKSEIFDDQFSVERPDGSNFTLKIRSTKLEDSAMYFCASKWGAQNTEAFFGQGTRLTVV.

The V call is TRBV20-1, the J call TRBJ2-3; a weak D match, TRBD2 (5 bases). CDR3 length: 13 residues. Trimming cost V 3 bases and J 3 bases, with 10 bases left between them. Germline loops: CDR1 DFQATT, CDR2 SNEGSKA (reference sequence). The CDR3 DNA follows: TGCAGTGCTAGTTTATCGGGAACAGATACGCAGTATTTT. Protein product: CSASLSGTDTQYF.

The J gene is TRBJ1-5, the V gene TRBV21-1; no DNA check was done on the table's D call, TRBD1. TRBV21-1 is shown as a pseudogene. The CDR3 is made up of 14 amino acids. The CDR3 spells CASSRRQGGQPQHF. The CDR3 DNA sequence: TGTGCCAGCTCACGTAGACAGGGGGGCCAGCCCCAGCATTTT.

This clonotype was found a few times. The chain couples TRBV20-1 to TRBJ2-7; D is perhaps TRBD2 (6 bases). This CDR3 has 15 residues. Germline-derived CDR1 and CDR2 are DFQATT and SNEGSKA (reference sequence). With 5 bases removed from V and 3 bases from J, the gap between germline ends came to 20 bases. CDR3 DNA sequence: TGCAGTGCTTTTTATCGGGACTTCCCTCTCTACGAGCAGTACTTC. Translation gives CSAFYRDFPLYEQYF.

The CDR3 bases are TGTGCCAGCAGCTTAGACGCGAATAATGAAAAACTGTTTTTT. It is translated as CASSLDANNEKLFF. The chain links TRBV7-9 to TRBJ1-4; D call uncertain. The CDR3 is made up of 14 amino acids. CDR1 is SEHNR, CDR2 FQNEAQ, per germline (reference sequence). Between the trimmed V and J ends, which lost 1 base and 4 bases, there was a span of 7 bases.

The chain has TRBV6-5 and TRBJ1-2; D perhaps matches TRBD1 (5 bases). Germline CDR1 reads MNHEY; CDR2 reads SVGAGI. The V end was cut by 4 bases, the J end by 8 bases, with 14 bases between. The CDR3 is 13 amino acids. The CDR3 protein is CASSSSGSYGYTF. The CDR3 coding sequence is TGTGCCAGCAGTTCGTCAGGGTCCTACGGCTACACCTTC.